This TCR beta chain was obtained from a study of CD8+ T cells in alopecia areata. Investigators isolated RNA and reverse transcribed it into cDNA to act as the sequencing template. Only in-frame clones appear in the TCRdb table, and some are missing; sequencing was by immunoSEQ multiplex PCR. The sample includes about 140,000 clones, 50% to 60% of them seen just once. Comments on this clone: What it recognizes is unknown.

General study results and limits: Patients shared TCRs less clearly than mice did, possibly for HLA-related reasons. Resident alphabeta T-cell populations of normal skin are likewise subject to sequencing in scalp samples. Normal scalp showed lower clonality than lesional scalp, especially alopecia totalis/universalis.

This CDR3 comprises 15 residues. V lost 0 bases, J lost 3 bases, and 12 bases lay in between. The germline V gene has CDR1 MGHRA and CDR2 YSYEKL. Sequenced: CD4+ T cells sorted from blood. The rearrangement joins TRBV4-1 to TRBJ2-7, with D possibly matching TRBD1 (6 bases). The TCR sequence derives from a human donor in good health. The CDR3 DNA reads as TGCGCCAGCAGCCAAGATTCGGCCAGGGGCTACGAGCAGTACTTC. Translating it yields CASSQDSARGYEQYF.